Listed here are 12 T cell receptor beta chains from one sample, sequenced in a study of Graves' ophthalmopathy and Graves' hyperthyroidism. RNA served as the template for amplifying TCR beta CDR3 regions. The library came from an HTBI-primed first-round RT-PCR and a second-round multiplex PCR. TCRdb re-called the multiplex PCR reads through MiXCR, storing one row per CDR3 protein. The sample lists about 240,000 distinct CDR3 sequences, around 42% occurring once. The sequenced material came from peripheral blood. These receptors were obtained from an adult man with Graves' ophthalmopathy.

J is TRBJ1-1 and V is TRBV20-1, with D unclear. The V end was cut by 8 bases, the J end by 5 bases, with 18 bases between. Germline CDR1 is DFQATT and CDR2 is SNEGSKA (reference sequence). This CDR3 has 13 residues. As DNA, the CDR3 is TGCAGTACTACCAAAGGGCTGGGGACTGAAGCTTTCTTT. Translation gives CSTTKGLGTEAFF.

Worth noting for this clonotype: A much larger clone sits a single nucleotide away, making a read error possible. The conserved phenylalanine or tryptophan normally closing the CDR3 is absent here, so this likely arose from a read error. V and J are TRBV12-3 or TRBV12-4 and TRBJ2-7; D gene ambiguous. Trimming stripped 3 bases from V and 6 bases from J, with 6 bases between. CDR3 length: 11 residues. The CDR3, as DNA: TGTGCCAGCAGTTTTGCTGGCGAGCAGTACCTC. It encodes CASSFAGEQYL.

The rearrangement links TRBV7-9 to TRBJ1-1, with a weak D call TRBD1 (6 bases). Germline V gene data show CDR1 as SEHNR and CDR2 as FQNEAQ (reference sequence). The CDR3 spans 15 residues. Trimming pared 0 bases from V and 8 bases from J, leaving 16 bases between. CDR3 protein: CASSLAGGRNFEAFF. CDR3 bases: TGTGCCAGCAGCTTAGCGGGGGGCCGCAATTTCGAAGCTTTCTTT. Together with reference TRBV7-9 and TRBJ1-1, the CDR3 gives the full variable domain: DTGVSQNPRHKITKRGQNVTFRCDPISEHNRLYWYRQTLGQGPEFLTYFQNEAQLEKSRLLSDRFSAERPKGSFSTLEIQRTEQGDSAMYLCASSLAGGRNFEAFFGQGTRLTVV.

This clonotype was observed a handful of times. The chain combines TRBV29-1 with TRBJ1-1, with a possible D match to TRBD1 (5 bases). CDR3 length: 13 residues. Germline V CDR1 and CDR2: SQVTM, ANQGSEA. Trimming shortened V by 8 bases and J by 2 bases, and 15 bases separated the two germline ends. The CDR3 nucleotides read TGCAGCACCTCAAGGGGACTAAACACTGAAGCTTTCTTT. This codes for CSTSRGLNTEAFF.

The V call is TRBV29-1, the J call TRBJ1-1, with 8 bases identical to TRBD1. V dropped 8 bases and J dropped 5; count of bases not matched to a gene: 16. The CDR3 is made up of 15 amino acids. Germline CDR1 reads SQVTM; CDR2 reads ANQGSEA. In nucleotides, the CDR3 is TGCAGCCAAGAAGTGAGGACAGGGAAAGGGACTGAAGCTTTCTTT. Translation gives CSQEVRTGKGTEAFF.

The chain joins TRBV7-8 to TRBJ1-4, with D possibly TRBD1 on 6 matching bases. This CDR3 is built from 14 residues. V lost 1 base, J lost 8 bases, and 11 bases lay in between. Germline CDR1 and CDR2: SGHVS and FQNEAQ. CDR3 loop: CASSLDGQREKLFF. The CDR3 DNA is TGTGCCAGCAGCTTAGATGGACAGCGCGAAAAACTGTTTTTT.

This clonotype was seen a few times. This sequence joins TRBV15 and TRBJ1-4, with TRBD2 as a possible D gene (5 bases). The J call may be faulty, since TRBJ2-3 better matches the DNA end. The CDR3 runs to 10 residues. Germline V gene data show CDR1 as LNHNV and CDR2 as YYDKDF (reference sequence). The CDR3 DNA sequence: TGTGCCACCAGTGAGAGGGAGCAGTATTTT. Protein product: CATSEREQYF.

This clonotype has a handful of counts. This chain joins TRBV2 and TRBJ2-5; TRBD1 matches at 11 bases. This CDR3 has 15 amino acids. CDR1 is SNHLY and CDR2 is FYNNEI in the germline V gene. With 4 bases clipped from V and 7 bases from J, the junction kept 8 bases outside the gene matches. The CDR3 DNA follows: TGTGCCAGCAGTGTAGGACAGGGGGCGCGTGGGACCCAGTACTTC. Translating gives CASSVGQGARGTQYF.

This clonotype came up once. The chain has TRBV29-1 and TRBJ2-7, with TRBD1 identical over 7 bases. CDR3 length: 12 amino acids. Losses at the gene ends were 1 base for V and 5 bases for J; bases not matched to a gene: 2. Looked up from germline, CDR1 is SQVTM and CDR2 is ANQGSEA. The CDR3 here is CSVEGQGHEQYF. The CDR3 coding sequence is TGCAGCGTTGAAGGACAGGGCCACGAGCAGTACTTC.

This clonotype has a handful of counts. V usage is TRBV29-1 and J usage is TRBJ1-1; no clear D. Germline V gene data show CDR1 as SQVTM and CDR2 as ANQGSEA. The V and J ends lost 3 bases and 5 bases respectively, with 7 bases between them. This CDR3 is 11 amino acids long. Written as DNA, the CDR3 is TGCAGCGTTGAGAAGGGTACTGAAGCTTTCTTT. Amino acid sequence: CSVEKGTEAFF. Full variable domain (remainder filled in from reference TRBV29-1 and TRBJ1-1): SAVISQKPSRDICQRGTSLTIQCQVDSQVTMMFWYRQQPGQSLTLIATANQGSEATYESGFVIDKFPISRPNLTFSTLTVSNMSPEDSSIYLCSVEKGTEAFFGQGTRLTVV.

V is TRBV10-1 and J is TRBJ2-3; D gene unclear. V was clipped by 2 bases and J by 2 bases, with 8 bases between them. The length of the CDR3 is 14 residues. Germline V gene data show CDR1 as WNHNN and CDR2 as SYGVQD (reference sequence). In DNA form, the CDR3 reads TGCGCCAGCAGTGAGGTCCTCTTCACAGATACGCAGTATTTT. This codes for CASSEVLFTDTQYF.

This clonotype occurred many times. This chain connects TRBV7-2 to TRBJ1-2, with TRBD1 matching over 9 bases. The CDR3 is 15 amino acids. V lost 1 base, J lost 2 bases, and 2 bases stayed unmatched. Germline CDR1 reads SGHTA; CDR2 reads FQGNSA. In nucleotides, the CDR3 is TGTGCCAGCAGCTTAGTGGACAGGGGAAACTATGGCTACACCTTC. Its protein is CASSLVDRGNYGYTF.